The T cell receptor beta chain under discussion was sequenced for a study of blood T cell repertoires in COVID-19. Overall study context: The origin of the acute and convalescent COVID-19 samples was the United States, Italy and Spain. T cells, B-cell-depleted T cells, or PBMCs supplied cDNA or gDNA.

V was pared by 0 bases and J by 2 bases, with 17 bases between. The CDR3 is made up of 17 amino acids. Germline CDR1 SGHDN, CDR2 FVKESK. Study processing details: Amplification with reference gene primers provided the estimates of nucleated cell counts. Assay: immunoSEQ multiplex PCR; the TCRdb copy retains only in-frame clones and omits some. V, J and clone size were drawn from that table, and D and trimming were deduced from the DNA. The data show approximately 50,000 clones, 85% seen once. The sample comprised peripheral blood. This chain links TRBV14 with TRBJ2-7; weak D call: TRBD2 (5 bases). The receptor's source is a man aged 55 to 70 with acute or convalescent COVID-19. CDR3 sequence: CASSQDLPTSYPYEQYF. Written as DNA, the CDR3 is TGTGCCAGCAGCCAAGATTTACCCACTAGTTACCCCTACGAGCAGTACTTC.